What follows is one T cell receptor (beta chain) and its context. This specimen belongs to a study of blood T cell repertoires in COVID-19. Whole-study context: Whether acute or convalescent, the COVID-19 samples came from the United States, Italy and Spain. The analysed material was cDNA or gDNA that came from T cells, B-cell-depleted T cells, or PBMCs.

Which cohort a participant joined came from the clinical history participants gave. The repertoire was sequenced with immunoSEQ multiplex PCR; TCRdb's copy has only in-frame clones and lacks some. This sample has fewer than 350,000 clones, with nearly 90% found just once. The CDR3 length is 18 residues. The ends lost 2 bases at V and 4 bases at J; junction bases unmatched: 10. CDR1 and CDR2 (germline): LGHDT, YNNKEL (reference sequence). Sample: PBMCs or T cells enriched from blood (not recorded which). The receptor's source is a young woman with acute COVID-19. The chain joins TRBV3-1 (or the pseudogene TRBV3-2) to TRBJ2-1; 11 nucleotides align to TRBD2. CDR3 coding DNA: TGTGCCAGCAGCCAATCGGCCCCGGGACTAGCGGCGTACAATGAGCAGTTCTTC. Translation gives CASSQSAPGLAAYNEQFF.